This TCR beta chain was retrieved from a study of blood T cell repertoires in COVID-19. Study-level background: COVID-19 samples collected from the United States, Italy and Spain covered acute and convalescent phases. Sources were T cells, B-cell-depleted T cells, or PBMCs; the material itself was cDNA or gDNA.

Assay used: immunoSEQ multiplex PCR; TCRdb lists only in-frame clones, some missing. The sample carries about 94,000 clones, 75% to 90% recorded once. The CDR3 has 15 amino acids. Germline lookup yields CDR1 LNHNV and CDR2 YYDKDF (reference sequence). V lost 1 base and J lost 5; bases outside the gene matches: 6. The clonotype originates from a human donor in a cohort sampled during active COVID-19. This chain joins TRBV15 and TRBJ2-5; 8 bases line up with TRBD1. What was sequenced was peripheral blood. This CDR3 is CATSRAGQGRETQYF. Here the CDR3 DNA reads TGTGCCACCAGCAGAGCCGGACAGGGCAGGGAGACCCAGTACTTC. Supplemented by reference TRBV15 and TRBJ2-5, the full variable domain reads DAMVIQNPRYQVTQFGKPVTLSCSQTLNHNVMYWYQQKSSQAPKLLFHYYDKDFNNEADTPDNFQSRRPNTSFCFLDIRSPGLGDTAMYLCATSRAGQGRETQYFGPGTRLLVL.